This T cell receptor beta chain emerged from a study of shared clonotypes between healthy human individuals. This table comes from immunoSEQ multiplex PCR, and its TCRdb copy is limited to in-frame clones, with some not included. The table shows under 750,000 clones, with 55% to 80% occurring only once. This clone was found once. The V gene end was trimmed by 2 bases and the J gene end by 3 bases; junction bases not matched to a gene: 4. Per the germline V gene, CDR1 is MDHEN and CDR2 is SYDVKM. The CDR3 is 16 residues long. The receptor was isolated from a woman in her thirties in good health. The specimen was memory CD4+ T cells sorted from blood. Noted subset: CD45RA-negative fraction. The rearrangement uses TRBV28 and TRBJ2-2; 9 nucleotides match TRBD2. The CDR3 protein is CASSLLASGDTGELFF. CDR3 DNA sequence: TGTGCCAGCAGTTTACTGGCTAGCGGGGACACCGGGGAGCTGTTTTTT. Full variable domain (missing parts from reference TRBV28 and TRBJ2-2): DVKVTQSSRYLVKRTGEKVFLECVQDMDHENMFWYRQDPGLGLRLIYFSYDVKMKEKGDIPEGYSVSREKKERFSLILESASTNQTSMYLCASSLLASGDTGELFFGEGSRLTVL.